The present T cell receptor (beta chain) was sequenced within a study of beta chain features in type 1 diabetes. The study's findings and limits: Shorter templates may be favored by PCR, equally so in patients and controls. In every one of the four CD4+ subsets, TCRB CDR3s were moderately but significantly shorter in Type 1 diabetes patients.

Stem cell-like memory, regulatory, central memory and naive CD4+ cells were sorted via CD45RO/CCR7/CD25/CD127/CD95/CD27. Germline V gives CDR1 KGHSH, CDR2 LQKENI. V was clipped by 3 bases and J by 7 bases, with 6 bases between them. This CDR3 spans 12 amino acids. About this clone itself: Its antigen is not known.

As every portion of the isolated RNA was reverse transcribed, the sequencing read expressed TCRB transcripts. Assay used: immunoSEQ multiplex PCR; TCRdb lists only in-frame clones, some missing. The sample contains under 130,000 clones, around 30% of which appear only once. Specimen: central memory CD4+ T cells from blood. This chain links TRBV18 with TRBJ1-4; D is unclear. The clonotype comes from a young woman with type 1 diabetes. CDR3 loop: CASSPSGEKLFF. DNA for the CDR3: TGTGCCAGCTCACCGTCAGGTGAAAAACTGTTTTTT.